This TCR beta chain was captured by sequencing in a study of cytomegalovirus exposure and HLA in healthy donors. Findings of the study overall: As was reported, the classifier diagnosed cytomegalovirus status with high specificity and sensitivity.

This CDR3 is 15 amino acids long. CDR1 and CDR2 from the germline V gene are SNHLY and FYNNEI. Unmatched junction bases numbered 13, after V lost 7 bases and J lost 7 bases. Repertoires were generated with immunoSEQ multiplex PCR, while TCRdb's copy carries only in-frame clones and drops some. The sample holds 130,000 or so clones; roughly 91% are singletons and the top ten take over 3%. Details on this clone: Its target is unknown.

Sequenced sample: PBMCs. The TCR was taken from a man aged 30-40 years in good health and CMV-seronegative. The genes are TRBV2 and TRBJ2-7; 10 nucleotides line up with TRBD1. CDR3 sequence reads: CASKFRDRGPGEQYF. In DNA form, the CDR3 reads TGTGCCAGCAAATTCCGGGACAGGGGCCCGGGGGAGCAGTACTTC.